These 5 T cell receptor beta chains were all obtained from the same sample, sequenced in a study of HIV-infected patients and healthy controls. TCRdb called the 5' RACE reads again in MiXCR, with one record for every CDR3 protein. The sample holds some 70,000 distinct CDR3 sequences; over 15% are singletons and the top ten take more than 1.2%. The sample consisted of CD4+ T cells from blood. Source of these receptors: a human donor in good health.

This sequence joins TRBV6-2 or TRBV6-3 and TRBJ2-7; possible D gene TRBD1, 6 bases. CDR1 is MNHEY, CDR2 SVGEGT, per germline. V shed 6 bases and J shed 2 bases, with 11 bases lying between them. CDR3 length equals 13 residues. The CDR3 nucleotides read TGTGCCAGCAGGAACAGGGCCACCTACGAGCAGTACTTC. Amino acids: CASRNRATYEQYF.

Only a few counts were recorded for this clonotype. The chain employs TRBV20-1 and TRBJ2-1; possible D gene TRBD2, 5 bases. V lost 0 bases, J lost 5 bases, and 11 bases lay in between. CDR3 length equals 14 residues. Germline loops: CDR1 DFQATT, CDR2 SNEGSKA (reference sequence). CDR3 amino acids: CSARERVGNNEQFF. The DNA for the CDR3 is TGCAGTGCTAGAGAGCGGGTAGGAAACAATGAGCAGTTCTTC.

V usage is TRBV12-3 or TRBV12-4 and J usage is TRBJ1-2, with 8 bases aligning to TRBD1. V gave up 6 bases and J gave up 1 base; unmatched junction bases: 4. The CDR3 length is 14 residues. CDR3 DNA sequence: TGTGCCAGCAGCCGGGACAGGAATAACTATGGCTACACCTTC. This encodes CASSRDRNNYGYTF.

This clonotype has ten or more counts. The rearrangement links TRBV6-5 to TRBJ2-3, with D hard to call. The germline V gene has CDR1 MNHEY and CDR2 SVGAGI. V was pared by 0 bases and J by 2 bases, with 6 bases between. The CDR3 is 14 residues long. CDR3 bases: TGTGCCAGCAGTTACTCGCAGAACACAGATACGCAGTATTTT. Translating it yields CASSYSQNTDTQYF.

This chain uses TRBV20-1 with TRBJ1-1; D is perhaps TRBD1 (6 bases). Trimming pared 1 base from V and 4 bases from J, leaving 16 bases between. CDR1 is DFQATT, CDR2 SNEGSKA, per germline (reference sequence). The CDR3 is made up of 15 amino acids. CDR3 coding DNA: TGCAGTGCTAGAGGAGGACGGCGACAGGCCACTGAAGCTTTCTTT. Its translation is CSARGGRRQATEAFF.